What follows are 20 T cell receptor beta chains derived from one specimen sequenced in a study of cytomegalovirus exposure and HLA in healthy donors (dated by TCRdb to the late 2010s). The library was produced with the immunoSEQ multiplex PCR assay. For the multiplex PCR, a mixture combining 60 forward primers for TCR Vbeta segments and 13 reverse primers for TCR Jbeta segments was used. The clones in this table, taken by TCRdb from immuneACCESS, are in-frame only. Not every clone is retained; where verified, under half of the shortfall comes from an unresolved V gene, and the cause of the rest is unknown. This sample comprises more than 100,000 clones, approximately 78% of them detected only once. Jointly, the top ten make up roughly 8% of the sample. Sequencing was performed on PBMCs. All receptors come from a woman aged 45-59 years in good health and CMV-seropositive.

V gene TRBV6-5 combines with J gene TRBJ1-5, with TRBD1 identical over 7 bases. In germline, CDR1 is MNHEY, CDR2 SVGAGI. Trimming took 6 bases from V and 4 from J; bases not matched to a gene: 6. This CDR3 is 14 amino acids long. The CDR3 DNA is TGTGCCAGCAGCCCAAGACAGGGTAATCAGCCCCAGCATTTT. It translates to CASSPRQGNQPQHF.

This clone occurred a few times. This chain joins TRBV5-1 and TRBJ2-3; 11 bases fit TRBD2. The ends lost 0 bases at V and 2 bases at J; junction bases unmatched: 8. In germline, CDR1 is SGHRS, CDR2 YFSETQ. The CDR3 contains 18 residues. The CDR3 coding sequence is TGCGCCAGCAGCTTGGAGGGGCGACTAGCGGGGTTCACAGATACGCAGTATTTT. Protein product: CASSLEGRLAGFTDTQYF.

This sequence joins TRBV10-3 and TRBJ1-5; TRBD1 might be the D (6 bases). The germline V gene has CDR1 ENHRY and CDR2 SYGVKD. The CDR3 has 12 residues. The chain's CDR3 is CAGGDYDQPQHF. DNA of the CDR3: TGTGCAGGGGGGGACTACGATCAGCCCCAGCATTTT.

V is TRBV19 and J is TRBJ2-4, with D perhaps TRBD1 (6 bases). V gave up 4 bases and J gave up 10 bases, with 11 bases separating them. CDR1 and CDR2 (germline): LNHDA, SQIVND (reference sequence). This CDR3 is 12 amino acids long. The CDR3 DNA follows: TGTGCCAGTAGTAAACAGGGACCTATTCAGTACTTC. It specifies CASSKQGPIQYF. Full variable domain (missing parts from reference TRBV19 and TRBJ2-4): DGGITQSPKYLFRKEGQNVTLSCEQNLNHDAMYWYRQDPGQGLRLIYYSQIVNDFQKGDIAEGYSVSREKKESFPLTVTSAQKNPTAFYLCASSKQGPIQYFGAGTRLSVL.

The rearrangement uses TRBV19 and TRBJ1-2, with a tentative D call TRBD1 (5 bases). This CDR3 spans 17 amino acids. V was shortened by 2 bases and J by 3 bases, with 19 bases between the two germline ends. Germline-derived CDR1 and CDR2 are LNHDA and SQIVND (reference sequence). CDR3 in DNA: TGTGCCAGTAGTATATCCGGACACAGTGGGGCCGACTATGGCTACACCTTC. It specifies CASSISGHSGADYGYTF.

The gene calls are TRBV11-1 and TRBJ2-5; 10 positions agree with TRBD2. The J call is in doubt because the DNA end fits TRBJ2-7 better. Germline assignment: CDR1 SGHAT and CDR2 FQDESV (reference sequence). This CDR3 has 13 amino acids. The CDR3 nucleotides read TGTGCCAGCAGCTCCGGACTAGCGGTCGAGCAGTACTTC. Translation: CASSSGLAVEQYF.

The J gene is TRBJ1-6, the V gene TRBV2; the D gene is possibly TRBD1 (6 bases). Germline CDR1 is SNHLY and CDR2 is FYNNEI. V was trimmed by 1 base and J by 14 bases, leaving 12 bases between them. This CDR3 contains 13 residues. The DNA of the CDR3 is TGTGCCAGCAGTGAAGGAACAGGGATGTCCCTCCACTTT. It yields the protein CASSEGTGMSLHF.

The V and J genes are TRBV5-4 and TRBJ2-5, with D possibly matching TRBD2 (5 bases). V lost 0 bases and J 1 base, leaving 13 bases between the germline ends. Looked up from germline, CDR1 is SGHNT and CDR2 is YYREEE (reference sequence). The CDR3 loop spans 16 amino acids. CDR3 sequence reads: CASSLGSGSPQETQYF. CDR3 DNA: TGTGCCAGCAGCTTGGGGAGCGGTTCTCCCCAAGAGACCCAGTACTTC.

The chain joins TRBV4-2 to TRBJ2-5; TRBD2 matches at 16 bases. The J call may be mistaken, given a closer DNA end match to TRBJ2-7. The CDR3 is made up of 18 amino acids. Germline-derived CDR1 and CDR2 are LGHNA and YNFKEQ. DNA for the CDR3: TGTGCCAGCAGCCCGACGGGACTAGCGGGGGGGGTTGCCTACGAGCAGTACTTC. Translation gives CASSPTGLAGGVAYEQYF.

In nucleotides, the CDR3 is TGTGCCAGCAGCCCTGAGTCTGGGGCCAACGTCCTGACTTTC. This sequence encodes CASSPESGANVLTF. J is TRBJ2-6 and V is TRBV11-3; D ambiguous. Per the germline V gene, CDR1 is SGHNT and CDR2 is YENEEA. The ends were cut back, 5 bases at V and 1 base at J, with 6 bases in the middle. The CDR3 has 14 amino acids. The full variable domain, with the rest looked up from reference TRBV11-3 and TRBJ2-6, is EAGVVQSPRYKIIEKKQPVAFWCNPISGHNTLYWYLQNLGQGPELLIRYENEEAVDDSQLPKDRFSAERLKGVDSTLKIQPAELGDSAVYLCASSPESGANVLTFGAGSRLTVL.

The chain combines TRBV7-2 with TRBJ2-5; 8 bases fit TRBD2. Unmatched junction bases numbered 5, after V lost 5 bases and J lost 3 bases. Germline V gene data show CDR1 as SGHTA and CDR2 as FQGNSA. The CDR3 runs 14 residues. DNA of the CDR3: TGTGCCAGCAGCCGAAGCGGGAGAGAAGAGACCCAGTACTTC. It is translated as CASSRSGREETQYF.

This rearrangement joins TRBV18 to TRBJ1-1; D gene ambiguous. The V end lost 0 bases, the J end lost 1 base, and 12 bases lay between the germline ends. The germline CDR1 and CDR2 sequences are KGHSH and LQKENI. The CDR3 sequence is 16 residues long. The CDR3 DNA is TGTGCCAGCTCACCACCCGGTCAGGCCAGGAACACTGAAGCTTTCTTT. Its protein is CASSPPGQARNTEAFF.

The chain uses TRBV6-5 and TRBJ1-1; 9 bases match TRBD1. In germline, CDR1 is MNHEY, CDR2 SVGAGI. V was pared by 4 bases and J by 4 bases, with 4 bases of the junction left unmatched. CDR3 length: 14 residues. In DNA, the CDR3 is TGTGCCAGCAGTTCCCCGACAGGGGGCACTGAAGCTTTCTTT. Amino acids: CASSSPTGGTEAFF.

The V call is TRBV15, the J call TRBJ1-1; no clear D gene. Germline-derived CDR1 and CDR2 are LNHNV and YYDKDF (reference sequence). The ends were cut back, 3 bases at V and 5 bases at J, with 13 bases in the middle. The CDR3 is 14 amino acids. The CDR3 coding sequence is TGTGCCACCAGCAGTAAGTATGGAGGGACTGAAGCTTTCTTT. Amino acid sequence: CATSSKYGGTEAFF.

CDR3 in DNA: TGTGCCAGCAGCTGGGGACTGACGAATTCACCCCTCCACTTT. This encodes CASSWGLTNSPLHF. The chain uses TRBV11-2 and TRBJ1-6; D might be TRBD1 (5 bases). The CDR3 has 14 residues. V was shortened by 4 bases and J by 7 bases, with 11 bases between the two germline ends. From germline, CDR1 is SGHAT and CDR2 FQNNGV.

Worth noting for this clone: Other DNA sequences in this specimen translate into the identical CDR3. The chain recombines TRBV5-1 with TRBJ2-1; D remains unclear. V was trimmed by 0 bases and J by 7 bases, leaving 8 bases between them. The CDR3 is made up of 13 amino acids. Germline CDR1 SGHRS, CDR2 YFSETQ. The DNA of the CDR3 is TGCGCCAGCAGCTTGGGGCAGGCTAATGAGCAGTTCTTC. The encoded protein is CASSLGQANEQFF.

The chain employs TRBV5-1 and TRBJ2-5; D is perhaps TRBD1 (6 bases). V lost 4 bases, J lost 1 base, and 11 bases lay in between. Germline CDR1 and CDR2: SGHRS and YFSETQ. The CDR3 length is 14 residues. This chain's CDR3 is CASSAGQPQETQYF. The CDR3 DNA is TGCGCCAGCAGCGCCGGACAGCCCCAAGAGACCCAGTACTTC. The variable domain in full, with the rest retrieved from reference TRBV5-1 and TRBJ2-5, is KAGVTQTPRYLIKTRGQQVTLSCSPISGHRSVSWYQQTPGQGLQFLFEYFSETQRNKGNFPGRFSGRQFSNSRSEMNVSTLELGDSALYLCASSAGQPQETQYFGPGTRLLVL.

The rearrangement uses TRBV18 and TRBJ1-1; tentative D call: TRBD1 (6 bases). V dropped 1 base and J dropped 5 bases, with 14 bases sitting between them. The CDR3 spans 15 residues. Germline V gene lookup returns CDR1 KGHSH and CDR2 LQKENI. The CDR3 here is CASSPRGGAGTEAFF. CDR3 bases: TGTGCCAGCTCACCACGGGGGGGGGCTGGGACTGAAGCTTTCTTT. The full variable domain, completed using reference TRBV18 and TRBJ1-1, is NAGVMQNPRHLVRRRGQEARLRCSPMKGHSHVYWYRQLPEEGLKFMVYLQKENIIDESGMPKERFSAEFPKEGPSILRIQQVVRGDSAAYFCASSPRGGAGTEAFFGQGTRLTVV.

As regards this clone: Sequence at one end of the junction differs from germline and may be a read error. The rearrangement uses TRBV7-7 and TRBJ1-3, with D possibly matching TRBD1 (5 bases). Per germline, CDR1 SSHAT and CDR2 FNYEAQ (reference sequence). This CDR3 is built from 14 residues. CDR3 nucleotide sequence: TGTGCTAGCAGCTTAACCGGACAAGGGGACACCATATATTTT. Protein product: CASSLTGQGDTIYF.

The chain links TRBV29-1 to TRBJ2-7, with 7 nucleotides matching TRBD1. CDR1 and CDR2 (germline): SQVTM, ANQGSEA. The CDR3 has 13 residues. The J segment lost 3 bases and the V segment lost 1 base, leaving 3 bases of the junction unmatched. The CDR3 loop is CSVEVQGLYEQYF. CDR3 DNA: TGCAGCGTTGAAGTACAGGGGCTCTACGAGCAGTACTTC.